This TCR beta chain is drawn from a study of beta chain features in type 1 diabetes. Deletions cut 5 bases from V and 6 bases from J, with 17 bases between. CDR1 is MDHEN and CDR2 is SYDVKM in the germline V gene. This CDR3 spans 15 amino acids. The isolated RNA, all of it, was reverse transcribed, so expressed TCRB transcripts were what got sequenced. The repertoire was sequenced with immunoSEQ multiplex PCR; TCRdb's copy has only in-frame clones and lacks some. The sample lists 250,000 to 350,000 clones, approximately 15% occurring once. Study-level findings and limits: TCRB CDR3s were moderately but significantly shorter in Type 1 diabetes patients in all four CD4+ subsets.

This clone came up a few times. The antigen is undetermined. This receptor was identified in a man between 18 and 29 years old with type 1 diabetes. The rearrangement links TRBV28 to TRBJ1-5; D is unclear. The sequencing sample was made of naive CD4+ T cells from blood. In DNA form, the CDR3 reads TGTGCCAGCAGTGTTACAGCGGCAGGAACTCAGCCCCAGCATTTT. Its translation: CASSVTAAGTQPQHF.